This T cell receptor beta chain was sequenced in a study of OX40 agonist ivuxolimab in advanced cancers. Study details: Three patients had partial responses: one hepatocellular carcinoma, two cutaneous melanoma.

V gave up 4 bases and J gave up 7 bases; unmatched junction bases: 8. The CDR3 is 15 amino acids. Germline V CDR1 and CDR2: SGHNT, YYREEE (reference sequence). Comment on this clone: What it binds is unknown.

Findings and caveats of the study: Low levels of normalized T-cell clonal expansion also appeared in some nonresponders. CD4+ and CD8+ blood T cells expanded clonally by week 6 at 0.1 to 3.0 mg/kg. CD8+ T cells were the subset that, on average, had more expanded clones than CD4+.

Sequencing used immunoSEQ multiplex PCR; TCRdb keeps in-frame clones, though not all of them. The sample holds about 80,000 clones; around 85% are singletons and the top ten take 1.5% to 2%. The sequence came from an adult with an advanced solid tumor such as melanoma, head and neck, liver or kidney cancer. The V gene is TRBV5-4, the J gene TRBJ1-4, with 9 positions matching TRBD1. Source: CD4+ or CD8+ T cells sorted from blood, taken in a trial of the OX40 agonist ivuxolimab. The CDR3 region has the DNA TGTGCCAGCAGCAAGGACAGGGGTATTGGTGAAAAACTGTTTTTT. Translation: CASSKDRGIGEKLFF. Full variable domain (remainder filled in from reference TRBV5-4 and TRBJ1-4): ETGVTQSPTHLIKTRGQQVTLRCSSQSGHNTVSWYQQALGQGPQFIFQYYREEENGRGNFPPRFSGLQFPNYSSELNVNALELDDSALYLCASSKDRGIGEKLFFGSGTQLSVL.